Listed below are T cell receptor beta chains from one sample, sequenced in a study of cytomegalovirus exposure and HLA in healthy donors. The repertoire was sequenced with immunoSEQ multiplex PCR; TCRdb's copy has only in-frame clones and lacks some. The sample comprises hundreds of thousands of clones, roughly 85% of which are singletons, and 0.2% to 0.25% rests with the top ten. Material for sequencing was PBMCs. These receptors all stem from a girl aged 2-15 years in good health and CMV-seronegative. Each CDR3 is given with its conserved first and last residue. A D gene is named only where the DNA matches it firmly. Only some rows state a clone size, as once, few, many or a class for expanded clones.

clone_size,d_call,j_call,v_call,cdr3_aa,cdr3_nt
-,-,TRBJ1-3,TRBV19,CASSTTGDSGNTIYF,TGTGCCAGTAGTACGACCGGGGACTCTGGAAACACCATATATTTT
-,TRBD1,TRBJ2-1,TRBV7-9,CASSPGGYFYNEQFF,TGTGCCAGCAGCCCAGGGGGTTACTTCTACAATGAGCAGTTCTTC
-,TRBD2,TRBJ2-2,TRBV10-2,CASRGSWGRDTGELFF,TGCGCCAGCCGGGGTTCGTGGGGGAGGGACACCGGGGAGCTGTTTTTT
-,TRBD2,TRBJ2-5,TRBV11-2,CASSSKTSGGAQTQYF,TGTGCCAGCAGCTCAAAGACTAGCGGGGGGGCCCAGACCCAGTACTTC
once,TRBD2,TRBJ2-1,TRBV7-9,CASSSQREDHNEQFF,TGTGCCAGCAGCTCTCAGCGGGAGGACCACAATGAGCAGTTCTTC
-,TRBD1,TRBJ1-1,TRBV30,CAWRALGQLKNTEAFF,TGTGCCTGGAGGGCCCTGGGACAGTTAAAGAACACTGAAGCTTTCTTT
-,TRBD2,TRBJ2-1,TRBV6-4,CASSDSTSGGLWNEQFF,TGTGCCAGCAGTGACTCGACTAGCGGGGGTCTATGGAATGAGCAGTTCTTC
-,-,TRBJ2-7,TRBV27,CASSPSGRAYEQYF,TGTGCCAGCAGCCCCTCGGGGAGAGCCTACGAGCAGTACTTC
-,TRBD1,TRBJ1-2,TRBV7-9,CSSSSGTGHYGYTF,TGTTCCAGCAGCTCCGGGACAGGGCACTATGGCTACACCTTC
-,TRBD1,TRBJ2-1,TRBV29-1,CSVEPRQGWNNEQFF,TGCAGCGTTGAACCCCGACAGGGATGGAACAATGAGCAGTTCTTC
few,-,TRBJ1-5,TRBV7-9,CASSPQGFQPQHF,TGTGCCAGCAGCCCCCAGGGATTTCAGCCCCAGCATTTT
once,TRBD2,TRBJ2-3,TRBV5-4,CASSLVLGGYSTDTQYF,TGTGCCAGCAGCTTGGTTTTGGGGGGGTATAGCACAGATACGCAGTATTTT